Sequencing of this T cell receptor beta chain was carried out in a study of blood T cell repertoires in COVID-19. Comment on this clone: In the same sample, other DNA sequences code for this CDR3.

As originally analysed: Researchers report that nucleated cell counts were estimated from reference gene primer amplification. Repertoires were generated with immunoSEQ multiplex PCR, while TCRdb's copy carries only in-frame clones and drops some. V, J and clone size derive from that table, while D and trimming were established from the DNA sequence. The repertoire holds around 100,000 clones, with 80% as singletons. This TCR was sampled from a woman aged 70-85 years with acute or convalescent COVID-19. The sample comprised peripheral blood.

The CDR3 DNA reads as TGCGCCAGCAGCTTGGGACAGGGGGCTTACGAGCAGTACTTC. Its translation: CASSLGQGAYEQYF. The chain is built from TRBV5-1 and TRBJ2-7, with 10 nucleotides matching TRBD1. Germline CDR1 reads SGHRS; CDR2 reads YFSETQ. This CDR3 contains 14 residues. The V gene end was trimmed by 0 bases and the J gene end by 4 bases; junction bases not matched to a gene: 1.